This entry lists 15 T cell receptor beta chains sequenced from one sample in a study of response to subunit inactivated influenza vaccine. TCRdb ran MiXCR on the RT-PCR reads and lists one entry per CDR3 protein. The repertoire consists of a few hundred thousand distinct CDR3 sequences, with 21% occurring once and the leading ten covering roughly 10%. Material: PBMCs from blood, obtained approximately 20 months after vaccination. Receptors were obtained from a man between 50 and 75 years old who received an inactivated influenza vaccine.

There are a few counts of this clonotype. This sequence joins TRBV18 and TRBJ1-1; D might be TRBD1 (6 bases). The V and J ends lost 3 bases and 0 bases respectively, with 8 bases between them. The CDR3 extends over 14 amino acids. CDR1 and CDR2 from the germline V gene are KGHSH and LQKENI. The CDR3 protein is CASSPDSLNTEAFF. CDR3 in DNA: TGTGCCAGCTCACCGGACAGTCTGAACACTGAAGCTTTCTTT.

This clonotype was counted between two and nine times. V usage is TRBV11-2 and J usage is TRBJ1-2; 9 bases agree with TRBD1. Germline loops: CDR1 SGHAT, CDR2 FQNNGV. The CDR3 is made up of 16 amino acids. V was pared by 2 bases and J by 5 bases, with 9 bases of the junction left unmatched. Written as DNA, the CDR3 is TGTGCCAGCAGCTTAATGGAGGGACAGGGTGTTTATGGCTACACCTTC. It translates to CASSLMEGQGVYGYTF.

A remark on this clonotype: Just one base apart from a much larger clone, this may be a read error. CDR3 residues: CASSPQYNSPLHF. CDR3 sequence (DNA): TGTGCCAGCAGCCCCCAGTATAATTCACCCCTCCACTTT. The chain joins TRBV3-1 to TRBJ1-6; no definite D call. The germline V gene encodes CDR1 LGHDT and CDR2 YNNKEL (reference sequence). Trimming took off 4 bases at V and 4 bases at J, with 5 bases between the two ends. This CDR3 has 13 residues.

This clonotype was detected only a few times. CDR3 DNA: TGTGCCAGCAGCAAAGTAGTTATTGGGGCTAGCGGATTCTTC. Translating it yields CASSKVVIGASGFF. The chain combines TRBV21-1 with TRBJ2-1; TRBD2, the table's D call, lacks a check against the DNA. TRBV21-1 is assigned pseudogene status. The CDR3 runs to 14 residues.

On this clonotype: The conserved phenylalanine or tryptophan is not found at the CDR3 terminus, so this likely reflects a read error. The chain combines TRBV6-2 or TRBV6-3 with TRBJ2-5; D gene uncertain. The CDR3 has 17 amino acids. CDR1 is MNHEY and CDR2 is SVGEGT in the germline V gene. Trimming removed 6 bases from V and 1 base from J, with 21 bases in between. The chain's CDR3 is CASSSQAGPRLQETQYY. The CDR3 bases are TGTGCCAGCAGCTCACAAGCTGGACCGCGGCTCCAAGAGACCCAGTACTAC.

There are a few counts of this clonotype. This sequence joins TRBV10-3 and TRBJ1-1; 7 nucleotides line up with TRBD1. Germline V gene sequence: CDR1 ENHRY, CDR2 SYGVKD. The J segment lost 3 bases and the V segment lost 8 bases, leaving 6 bases of the junction unmatched. This CDR3 comprises 13 residues. CDR3 DNA sequence: TGTGCCATCGCGACAGGGACCTACACTGAAGCTTTCTTT. This gives the protein CAIATGTYTEAFF.

This clonotype was found many times. V gene TRBV12-3 or TRBV12-4 combines with J gene TRBJ1-1; 7 bases fit TRBD1. CDR3 size: 15 residues. V lost 0 bases and J lost 3; bases outside the gene matches: 4. Here the CDR3 DNA reads TGTGCCAGCAGTTTAGCAGGGGGCTTGGACACTGAAGCTTTCTTT. It encodes CASSLAGGLDTEAFF.

This clonotype was found a few times. The chain recombines TRBV7-9 with TRBJ2-2; a possible D gene is TRBD2 (6 bases). Germline V CDR1 and CDR2: SEHNR, FQNEAQ (reference sequence). This CDR3 is built from 16 residues. Between the trimmed V and J ends, which lost 5 bases and 3 bases, there was a span of 16 bases. CDR3 amino acids: CASSHVKTRDTGELFF. DNA of the CDR3: TGTGCCAGCAGCCACGTGAAGACTAGGGACACCGGGGAGCTGTTTTTT.

The rearrangement joins TRBV12-3 or TRBV12-4 to TRBJ2-3, with 9 bases fitting TRBD1. V lost 4 bases and J lost 5; bases outside the gene matches: 7. This CDR3 contains 15 residues. CDR3 nucleotides: TGTGCCAGCAGTTCGGGACAGGGAATGGTAGATACGCAGTATTTT. This encodes CASSSGQGMVDTQYF.

The J gene is TRBJ1-6, the V gene TRBV30; no clear D. The germline gives CDR1 GTSNPN, CDR2 SVGIG (reference sequence). Trimming cost V 5 bases and J 8 bases, with 16 bases left between them. The CDR3 consists of 14 residues. Written as DNA, the CDR3 is TGTGCCTGGCAGAAAGGGTGGAGGGATTCACCCCTCCACTTT. It translates to CAWQKGWRDSPLHF.

This clonotype was found a few times. The chain links TRBV25-1 to TRBJ2-2; D ambiguous. V was trimmed by 5 bases and J by 7 bases, leaving 8 bases between them. The V gene's germline CDR1 is MGHDK and CDR2 SYGVNS. CDR3 size: 12 residues. For the CDR3, the DNA is TGTGCCAGCAGTTTGGATTACGGGGAGCTGTTTTTT. It yields the protein CASSLDYGELFF. Using reference TRBV25-1 and TRBJ2-2 for the parts outside the CDR3, the full variable domain is EADIYQTPRYLVIGTGKKITLECSQTMGHDKMYWYQQDPGMELHLIHYSYGVNSTEKGDLSSESTVSRIRTEHFPLTLESARPSHTSQYLCASSLDYGELFFGEGSRLTVL.

This clonotype came up many times. This chain joins TRBV3-1 and TRBJ1-2; 9 nucleotides match TRBD1. The CDR3 sequence is 13 residues long. V lost 2 bases, J lost 6 bases, and 1 base stayed unmatched. Germline V lookup: CDR1 LGHDT, CDR2 YNNKEL (reference sequence). The CDR3 is CASSQTGGDGYTF. The CDR3 DNA is TGTGCCAGCAGCCAAACAGGGGGCGATGGCTACACCTTC.

The CDR3: CASSFIGRAPLHF. In DNA form, the CDR3 reads TGTGCCAGCAGCTTTATAGGTCGGGCACCCCTCCACTTT. The J gene is TRBJ1-6, the V gene TRBV7-2; D is uncertain. The length of the CDR3 is 13 residues. V was cut by 3 bases and J by 11 bases, with 11 bases left in between. Germline V lookup: CDR1 SGHTA, CDR2 FQGNSA.

This clonotype was found a few times. The chain employs TRBV7-8 and TRBJ1-2; D call uncertain. Trimming shortened V by 7 bases and J by 1 base, and 16 bases separated the two germline ends. This CDR3 has 15 amino acids. The germline gives CDR1 SGHVS, CDR2 FQNEAQ. CDR3 nucleotide sequence: TGTGCCAGCACACCGGAGATCTCGGATAACTATGGCTACACCTTC. Translating gives CASTPEISDNYGYTF.

This clonotype was seen ten or more times. Relative to the germline gene, one junction end is altered; a read error may explain this. The CDR3 region is CASSLGGGSYNEQFF. The DNA of the CDR3 is TGTGCCAGCAGTTTAGGGGGCGGGTCCTACAATGAGCAGTTCTTC. The rearrangement uses TRBV5-1 and TRBJ2-1; 7 bases match TRBD1. This CDR3 region has 15 residues. Looked up from germline, CDR1 is SGHRS and CDR2 is YFSETQ.